This entry concerns a single T cell receptor (beta chain). Germline loops: CDR1 SGHNT, CDR2 YENEEA. With 5 bases removed from V and 13 bases from J, the gap between germline ends came to 18 bases. CDR3 length: 13 amino acids. This sample stems from a study of blood T cell repertoires in COVID-19. Across the whole study: From the United States, Italy and Spain came samples of acute and convalescent COVID-19.

How the authors handled the data: Reference gene primer amplification gave nucleated cell count estimates. Produced via immunoSEQ multiplex PCR; TCRdb's table is partial and in-frame only. V, J and clone size reflect that table, while D and trimming were determined from the DNA. The sample holds some 200,000 clones, around 84% seen once. The sample was peripheral blood. This sequence was found in an elderly man with acute or convalescent COVID-19. The chain recombines TRBV11-3 with TRBJ2-1; no reliable D call. CDR3 DNA: TGTGCCAGCAGCCTTTATACTACTACGTCACAGTTCTTC. Translated: CASSLYTTTSQFF.